This TCR beta chain was retrieved from a study of cytomegalovirus exposure and HLA in healthy donors. As for the study in general: The same platform was used for the roughly 120 validation repertoires as for the roughly 700 first-cohort repertoires, as reported in a later analysis. Study observations and caveats: According to a subsequent analysis, TCR clusters identified in the first cohort showed a tendency to co-occur across the 120 or so validation repertoires.

CDR1 SNHLY and CDR2 FYNNEI come from the germline V gene. The CDR3 spans 12 residues. V was pared by 4 bases and J by 6 bases, with 9 bases between. The method was immunoSEQ multiplex PCR; TCRdb's version includes in-frame clones alone and lacks a portion of them. The repertoire consists of 45,000 to 70,000 clones, with just over 90% occurring once and the leading ten covering 5.8%. Note on this clone: Its antigen remains unknown.

The material sequenced was PBMCs. The sequence derives from a woman aged 18-29 years in good health and CMV-seronegative. This rearrangement joins TRBV2 to TRBJ1-2, with D possibly being TRBD1 (5 bases). The CDR3 nucleotides are TGTGCCAGCAGTGTGGGCAGGGATGGCTACACCTTC. Its translation is CASSVGRDGYTF.